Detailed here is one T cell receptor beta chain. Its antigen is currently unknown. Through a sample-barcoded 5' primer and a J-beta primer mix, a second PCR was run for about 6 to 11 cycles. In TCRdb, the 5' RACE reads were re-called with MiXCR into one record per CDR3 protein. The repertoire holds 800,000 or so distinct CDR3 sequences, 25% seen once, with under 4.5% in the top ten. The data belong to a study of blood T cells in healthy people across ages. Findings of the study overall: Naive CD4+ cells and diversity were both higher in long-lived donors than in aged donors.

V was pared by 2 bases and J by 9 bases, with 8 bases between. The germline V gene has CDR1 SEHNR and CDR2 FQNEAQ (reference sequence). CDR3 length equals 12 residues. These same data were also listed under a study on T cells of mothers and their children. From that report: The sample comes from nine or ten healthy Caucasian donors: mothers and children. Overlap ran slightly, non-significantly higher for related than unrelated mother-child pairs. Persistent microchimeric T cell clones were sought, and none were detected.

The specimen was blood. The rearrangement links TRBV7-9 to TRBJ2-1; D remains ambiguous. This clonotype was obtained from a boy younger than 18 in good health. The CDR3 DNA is TGTGCCAGCAGCTTAACAGAGAGTGAGCAGTTCTTC. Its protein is CASSLTESEQFF.